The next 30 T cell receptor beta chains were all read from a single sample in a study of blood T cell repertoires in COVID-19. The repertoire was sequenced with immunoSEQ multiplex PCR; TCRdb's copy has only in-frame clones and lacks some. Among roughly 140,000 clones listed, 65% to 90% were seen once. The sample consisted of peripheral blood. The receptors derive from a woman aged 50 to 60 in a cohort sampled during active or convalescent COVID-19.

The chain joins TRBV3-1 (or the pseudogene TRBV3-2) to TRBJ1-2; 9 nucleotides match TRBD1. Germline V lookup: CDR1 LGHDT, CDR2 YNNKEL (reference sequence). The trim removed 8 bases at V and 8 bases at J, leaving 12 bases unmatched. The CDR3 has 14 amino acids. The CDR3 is CASWGQGLGVGYTF. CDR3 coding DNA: TGTGCCAGCTGGGGACAGGGCCTAGGTGTCGGCTACACCTTC.

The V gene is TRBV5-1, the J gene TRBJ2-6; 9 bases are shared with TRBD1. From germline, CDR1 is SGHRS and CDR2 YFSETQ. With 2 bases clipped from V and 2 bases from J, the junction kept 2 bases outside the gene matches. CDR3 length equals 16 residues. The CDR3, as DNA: TGCGCCAGCAGCTTACAGGGGGCGCCTGGGGCCAACGTCCTGACTTTC. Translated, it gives CASSLQGAPGANVLTF.

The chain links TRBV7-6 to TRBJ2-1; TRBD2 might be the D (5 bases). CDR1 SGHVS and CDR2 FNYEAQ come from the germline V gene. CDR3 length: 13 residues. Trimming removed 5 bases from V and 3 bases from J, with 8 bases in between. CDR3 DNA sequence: TGTGCCAGCAGCCTCGGGGACTACAATGAGCAGTTCTTC. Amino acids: CASSLGDYNEQFF. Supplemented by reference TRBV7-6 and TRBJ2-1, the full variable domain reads GAGVSQSPRYKVTKRGQDVALRCDPISGHVSLYWYRQALGQGPEFLTYFNYEAQQDKSGLPNDRFSAERPEGSISTLTIQRTEQRDSAMYRCASSLGDYNEQFFGPGTRLTVL.

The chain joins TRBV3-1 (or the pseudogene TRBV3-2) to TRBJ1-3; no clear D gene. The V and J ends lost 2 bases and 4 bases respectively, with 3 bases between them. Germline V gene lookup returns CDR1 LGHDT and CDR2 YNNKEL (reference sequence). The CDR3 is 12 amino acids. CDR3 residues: CASSQRGNTIYF. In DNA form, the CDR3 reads TGTGCCAGCAGCCAACGGGGAAACACCATATATTTT.

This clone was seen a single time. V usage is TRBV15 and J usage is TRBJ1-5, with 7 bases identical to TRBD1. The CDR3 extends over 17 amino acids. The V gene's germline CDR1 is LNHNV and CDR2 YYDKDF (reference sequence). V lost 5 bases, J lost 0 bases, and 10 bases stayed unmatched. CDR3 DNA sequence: TGTGCCACCAGCGAAACAGGGGCTCGGGGTAGCAATCAGCCCCAGCATTTT. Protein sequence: CATSETGARGSNQPQHF.

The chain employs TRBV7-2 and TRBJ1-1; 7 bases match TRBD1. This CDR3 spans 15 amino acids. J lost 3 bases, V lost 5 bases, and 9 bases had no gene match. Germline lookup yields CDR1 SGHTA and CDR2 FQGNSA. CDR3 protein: CASSQRQGRHTEAFF. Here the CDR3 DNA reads TGTGCCAGCAGCCAGAGACAGGGTCGTCACACTGAAGCTTTCTTT.

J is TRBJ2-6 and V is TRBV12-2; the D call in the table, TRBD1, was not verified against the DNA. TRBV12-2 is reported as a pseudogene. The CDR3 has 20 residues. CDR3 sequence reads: CASRLGRTGPSRSGANVLTF. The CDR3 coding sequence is TGTGCAAGTCGCTTAGGGAGGACAGGGCCGTCTCGCTCTGGGGCCAACGTCCTGACTTTC.

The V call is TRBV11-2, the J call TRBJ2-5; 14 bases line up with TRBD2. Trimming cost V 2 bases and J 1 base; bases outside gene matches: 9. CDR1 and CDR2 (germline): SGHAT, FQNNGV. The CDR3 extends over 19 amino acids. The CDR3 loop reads CASSLRGRTSGGTQETQYF. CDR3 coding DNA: TGTGCCAGCAGCTTAAGGGGGCGGACTAGCGGGGGGACCCAAGAGACCCAGTACTTC.

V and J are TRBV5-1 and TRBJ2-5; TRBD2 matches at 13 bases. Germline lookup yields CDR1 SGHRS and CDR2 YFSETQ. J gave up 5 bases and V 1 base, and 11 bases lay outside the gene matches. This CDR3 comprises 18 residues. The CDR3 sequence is CASSLKLAGGQPRETQYF. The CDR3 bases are TGCGCCAGCAGCTTGAAACTAGCGGGGGGGCAACCTCGGGAGACCCAGTACTTC. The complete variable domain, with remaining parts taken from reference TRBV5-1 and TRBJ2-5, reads KAGVTQTPRYLIKTRGQQVTLSCSPISGHRSVSWYQQTPGQGLQFLFEYFSETQRNKGNFPGRFSGRQFSNSRSEMNVSTLELGDSALYLCASSLKLAGGQPRETQYFGPGTRLLVL.

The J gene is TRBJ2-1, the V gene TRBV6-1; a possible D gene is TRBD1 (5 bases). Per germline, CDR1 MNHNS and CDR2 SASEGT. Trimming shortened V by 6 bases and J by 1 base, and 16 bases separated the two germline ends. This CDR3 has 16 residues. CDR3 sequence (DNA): TGTGCCAGCAGGGAACAGGTATACCCTTCCTACAATGAGCAGTTCTTC. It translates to CASREQVYPSYNEQFF.

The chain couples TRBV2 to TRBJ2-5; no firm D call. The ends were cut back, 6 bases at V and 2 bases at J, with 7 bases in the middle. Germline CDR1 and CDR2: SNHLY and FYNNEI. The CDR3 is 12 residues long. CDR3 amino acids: CASSLSQETQYF. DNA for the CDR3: TGTGCCAGCAGCCTAAGTCAAGAGACCCAGTACTTC.

CDR3 DNA: TGTGCCAGTAGTAGGGGACATGGTTATAATTCACCCCTCCACTTT. It yields the protein CASSRGHGYNSPLHF. V gene TRBV19 combines with J gene TRBJ1-6, with D possibly TRBD1 on 6 matching bases. Looked up from germline, CDR1 is LNHDA and CDR2 is SQIVND (reference sequence). CDR3 length equals 15 residues. V was trimmed by 4 bases and J by 4 bases, leaving 11 bases between them.

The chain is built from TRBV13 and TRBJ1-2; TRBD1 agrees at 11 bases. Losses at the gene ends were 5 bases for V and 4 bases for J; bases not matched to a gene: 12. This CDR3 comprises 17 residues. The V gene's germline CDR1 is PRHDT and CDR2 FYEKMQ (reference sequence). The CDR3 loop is CASSGPFPGQGGYGYTF. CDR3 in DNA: TGTGCCAGCAGCGGACCATTCCCGGGACAGGGGGGCTATGGCTACACCTTC.

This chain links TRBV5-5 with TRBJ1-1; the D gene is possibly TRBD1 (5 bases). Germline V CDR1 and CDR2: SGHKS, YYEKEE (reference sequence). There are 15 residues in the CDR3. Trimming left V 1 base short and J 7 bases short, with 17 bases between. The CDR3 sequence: CASSLIGQGGGEAFF. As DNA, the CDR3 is TGTGCCAGCAGCTTGATCGGCCAGGGAGGAGGTGAAGCTTTCTTT.

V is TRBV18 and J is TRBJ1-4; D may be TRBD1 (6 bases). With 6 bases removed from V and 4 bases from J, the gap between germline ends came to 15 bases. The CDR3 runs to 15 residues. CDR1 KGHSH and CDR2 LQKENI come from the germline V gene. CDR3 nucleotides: TGTGCCAGCTCCCTGAATACAGGGATTAATGAAAAACTGTTTTTT. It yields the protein CASSLNTGINEKLFF. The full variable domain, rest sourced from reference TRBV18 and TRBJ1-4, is NAGVMQNPRHLVRRRGQEARLRCSPMKGHSHVYWYRQLPEEGLKFMVYLQKENIIDESGMPKERFSAEFPKEGPSILRIQQVVRGDSAAYFCASSLNTGINEKLFFGSGTQLSVL.

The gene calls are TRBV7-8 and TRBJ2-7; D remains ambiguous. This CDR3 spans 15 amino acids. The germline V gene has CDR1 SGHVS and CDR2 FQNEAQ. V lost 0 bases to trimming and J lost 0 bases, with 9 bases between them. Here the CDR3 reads CASSLAARFSYEQYF. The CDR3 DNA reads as TGTGCCAGCAGCTTAGCGGCCAGGTTCTCCTACGAGCAGTACTTC. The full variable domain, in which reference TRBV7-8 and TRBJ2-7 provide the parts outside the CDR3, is GAGVSQSPRYKVAKRGQDVALRCDPISGHVSLFWYQQALGQGPEFLTYFQNEAQLDKSGLPSDRFFAERPEGSVSTLKIQRTQQEDSAVYLCASSLAARFSYEQYFGPGTRLTVT.

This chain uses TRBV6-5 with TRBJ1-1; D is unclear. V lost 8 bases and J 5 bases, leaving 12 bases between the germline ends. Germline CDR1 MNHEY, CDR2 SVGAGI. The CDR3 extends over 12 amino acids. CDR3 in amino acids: CASLRGGTEAFF. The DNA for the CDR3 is TGTGCCAGCCTTCGGGGAGGGACTGAAGCTTTCTTT.

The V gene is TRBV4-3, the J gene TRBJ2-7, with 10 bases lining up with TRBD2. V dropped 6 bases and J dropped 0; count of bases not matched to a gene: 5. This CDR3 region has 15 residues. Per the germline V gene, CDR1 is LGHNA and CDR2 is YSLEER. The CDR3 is CASSSLAGSSYEQYF. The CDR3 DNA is TGCGCCAGCAGTTCACTAGCGGGGAGCTCCTACGAGCAGTACTTC.

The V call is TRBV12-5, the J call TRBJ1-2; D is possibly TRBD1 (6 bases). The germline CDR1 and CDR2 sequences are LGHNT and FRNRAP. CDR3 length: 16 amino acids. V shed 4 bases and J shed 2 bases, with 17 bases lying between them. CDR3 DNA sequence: TGTGCTAGTGGTTCCCCCAATGGGGGCCCGAACTATGGCTACACCTTC. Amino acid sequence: CASGSPNGGPNYGYTF.

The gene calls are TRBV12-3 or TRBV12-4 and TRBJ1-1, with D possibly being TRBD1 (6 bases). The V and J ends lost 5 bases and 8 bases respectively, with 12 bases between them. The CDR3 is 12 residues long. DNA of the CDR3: TGTGCCAGCAGTAAACAGGGAAGGGAAGCTTTCTTT. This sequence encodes CASSKQGREAFF.

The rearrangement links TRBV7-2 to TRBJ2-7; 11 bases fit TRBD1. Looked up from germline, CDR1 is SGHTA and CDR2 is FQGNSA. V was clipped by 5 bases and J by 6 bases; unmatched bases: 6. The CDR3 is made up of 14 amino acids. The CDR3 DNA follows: TGTGCCAGCAGCCCCCGGACAGGGGGCGGCGAGCAGTACTTC. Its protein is CASSPRTGGGEQYF. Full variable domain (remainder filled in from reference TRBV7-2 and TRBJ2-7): GAGVSQSPSNKVTEKGKDVELRCDPISGHTALYWYRQSLGQGLEFLIYFQGNSAPDKSGLPSDRFSAERTGGSVSTLTIQRTQQEDSAVYLCASSPRTGGGEQYFGPGTRLTVT.

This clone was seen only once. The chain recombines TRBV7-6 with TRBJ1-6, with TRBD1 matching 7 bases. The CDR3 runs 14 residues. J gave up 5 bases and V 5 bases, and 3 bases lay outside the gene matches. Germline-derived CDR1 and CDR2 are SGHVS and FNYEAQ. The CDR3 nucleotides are TGTGCCAGCAGCCGACAGGGAGATAATTCACCCCTCCACTTT. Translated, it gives CASSRQGDNSPLHF.

As DNA, the CDR3 is TGTGCCATCAGTGATTCGGACAGGGTTACTGAAGCTTTCTTT. The encoded protein is CAISDSDRVTEAFF. V is TRBV10-3 and J is TRBJ1-1, with 8 bases fitting TRBD1. Germline CDR1 is ENHRY and CDR2 is SYGVKD. This CDR3 spans 14 amino acids. J was trimmed by 5 bases and V by 3 bases; bases with no gene match: 5.

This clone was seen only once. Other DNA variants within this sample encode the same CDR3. The CDR3 DNA sequence: TGTGCCAGCTCACTCCAGGGTACTGAAGCTTTCTTT. Translated: CASSLQGTEAFF. This sequence joins TRBV18 and TRBJ1-1; a possible D gene is TRBD1 (5 bases). V lost 4 bases, J lost 5 bases, and 8 bases lay in between. CDR1 KGHSH and CDR2 LQKENI come from the germline V gene. The CDR3 has 12 amino acids.

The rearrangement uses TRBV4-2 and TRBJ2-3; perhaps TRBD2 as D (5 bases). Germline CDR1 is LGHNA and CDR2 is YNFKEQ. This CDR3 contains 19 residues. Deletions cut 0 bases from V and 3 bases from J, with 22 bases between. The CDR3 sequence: CASSQDATTTSLKTDTQYF. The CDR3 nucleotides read TGTGCCAGCAGCCAAGATGCCACAACAACTAGTCTAAAAACAGATACGCAGTATTTT.

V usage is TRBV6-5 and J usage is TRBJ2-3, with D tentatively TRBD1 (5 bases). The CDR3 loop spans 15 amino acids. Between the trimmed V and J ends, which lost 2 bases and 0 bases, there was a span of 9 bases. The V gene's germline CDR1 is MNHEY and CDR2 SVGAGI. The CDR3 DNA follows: TGTGCCAGCAGTTACGACAGCTTTAGCACAGATACGCAGTATTTT. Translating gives CASSYDSFSTDTQYF.

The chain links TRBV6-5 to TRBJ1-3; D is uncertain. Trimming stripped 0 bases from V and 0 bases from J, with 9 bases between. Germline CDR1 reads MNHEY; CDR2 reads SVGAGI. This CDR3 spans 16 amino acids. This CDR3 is CASSYSIQSSGNTIYF. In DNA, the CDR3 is TGTGCCAGCAGTTACTCTATACAGAGCTCTGGAAACACCATATATTTT.

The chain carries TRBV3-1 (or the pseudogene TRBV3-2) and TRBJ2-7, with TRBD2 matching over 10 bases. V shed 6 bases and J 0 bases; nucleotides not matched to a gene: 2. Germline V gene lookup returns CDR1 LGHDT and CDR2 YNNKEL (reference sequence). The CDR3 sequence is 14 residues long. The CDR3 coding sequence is TGTGCCAGCAGACGGACTAGCGGCTCCTACGAGCAGTACTTC. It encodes CASRRTSGSYEQYF.

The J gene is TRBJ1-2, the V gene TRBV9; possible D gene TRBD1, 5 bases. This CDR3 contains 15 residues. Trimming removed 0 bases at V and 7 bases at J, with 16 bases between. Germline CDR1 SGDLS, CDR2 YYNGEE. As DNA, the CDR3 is TGTGCCAGCAGCGTAGCGTCCAGGGCGCTTGGTGGCTACACCTTC. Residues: CASSVASRALGGYTF.

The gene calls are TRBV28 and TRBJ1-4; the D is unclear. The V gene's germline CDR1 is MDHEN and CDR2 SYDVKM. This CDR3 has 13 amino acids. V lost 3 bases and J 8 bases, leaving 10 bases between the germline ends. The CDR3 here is CASSFNGEEKLFF. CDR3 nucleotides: TGTGCCAGCAGTTTCAATGGGGAGGAAAAACTGTTTTTT.